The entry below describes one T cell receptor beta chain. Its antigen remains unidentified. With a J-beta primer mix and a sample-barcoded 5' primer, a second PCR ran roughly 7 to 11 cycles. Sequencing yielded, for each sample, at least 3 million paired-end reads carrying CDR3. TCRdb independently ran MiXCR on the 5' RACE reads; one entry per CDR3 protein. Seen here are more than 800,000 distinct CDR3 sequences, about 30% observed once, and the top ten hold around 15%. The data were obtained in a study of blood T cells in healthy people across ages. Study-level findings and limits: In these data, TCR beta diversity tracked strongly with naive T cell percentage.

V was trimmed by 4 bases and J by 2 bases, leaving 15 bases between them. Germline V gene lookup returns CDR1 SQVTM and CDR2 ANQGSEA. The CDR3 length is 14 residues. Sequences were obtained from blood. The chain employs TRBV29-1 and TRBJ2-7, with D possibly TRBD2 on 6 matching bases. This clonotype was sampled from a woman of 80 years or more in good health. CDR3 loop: CSVGVFGSPYEQYF. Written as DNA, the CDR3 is TGCAGCGTTGGGGTATTCGGGAGCCCCTACGAGCAGTACTTC.